The 20 T cell receptor beta chains reported below all come from one sample, sequenced in a study of T cells in pancreatic ductal adenocarcinoma. Here immunoSEQ multiplex PCR was the method, and the copy in TCRdb shows in-frame clones only, minus some. The sample records just under 30,000 clones, over 85% being singletons. Surgery without prior neoadjuvant therapy was the treatment of the selected pancreatic ductal adenocarcinoma patients. Sequences were obtained from PBMCs. The receptor source for this set is a human donor with pancreatic ductal adenocarcinoma.

The rearrangement uses TRBV18 and TRBJ2-1; 7 nucleotides align to TRBD2. V lost 5 bases and J lost 6; bases outside the gene matches: 10. The CDR3 is made up of 15 amino acids. Germline V gene sequence: CDR1 KGHSH, CDR2 LQKENI. CDR3 loop: CASSKTGGFSNEQFF. The CDR3 coding sequence is TGTGCCAGCTCAAAAACGGGGGGTTTTAGCAATGAGCAGTTCTTC.

This clone was counted only a few times. The chain has TRBV30 and TRBJ1-1, with D unclear. Germline V gives CDR1 GTSNPN, CDR2 SVGIG (reference sequence). The CDR3 is made up of 12 amino acids. The V end was cut by 4 bases, the J end by 2 bases, with 8 bases between. CDR3 sequence: CAWKRLNTEAFF. Written as DNA, the CDR3 is TGTGCCTGGAAAAGATTAAACACTGAAGCTTTCTTT.

The rearrangement links TRBV5-1 to TRBJ2-1; 10 bases agree with TRBD2. The CDR3 has 15 amino acids. Germline-derived CDR1 and CDR2 are SGHRS and YFSETQ. Trimming cost V 4 bases and J 6 bases; bases outside gene matches: 7. The CDR3 loop is CASSISGRSFNEQFF. CDR3 nucleotides: TGCGCCAGCAGCATTAGCGGGAGGAGTTTCAATGAGCAGTTCTTC.

The V call is TRBV7-2, the J call TRBJ2-1, with 10 bases fitting TRBD2. J was trimmed by 0 bases and V by 5 bases; bases with no gene match: 7. Germline-derived CDR1 and CDR2 are SGHTA and FQGNSA. CDR3 length: 17 residues. For the CDR3, the DNA is TGTGCCAGCAGCCTAAGACTAGCGGGCAGCTCCTACAATGAGCAGTTCTTC. This encodes CASSLRLAGSSYNEQFF.

The chain employs TRBV6-4 and TRBJ2-3, with D uncertain. The CDR3 covers 13 residues. Trimming pared 8 bases from V and 2 bases from J, leaving 11 bases between. The V gene's germline CDR1 is MRHNA and CDR2 SNTAGT. CDR3 loop: CASSKRDTDTQYF. The CDR3 nucleotides read TGTGCCAGCTCGAAGCGAGACACAGATACGCAGTATTTT.

The chain is built from TRBV19 and TRBJ1-1; D possibly corresponds to TRBD1 (6 bases). Germline-derived CDR1 and CDR2 are LNHDA and SQIVND (reference sequence). Deletions cut 3 bases from V and 4 bases from J, with 24 bases between. The CDR3 has 18 residues. The CDR3 is CASSIGRQGRGGSTEAFF. The CDR3 DNA sequence: TGTGCCAGTAGTATTGGGAGGCAGGGGAGGGGGGGGAGCACTGAAGCTTTCTTT.

This chain joins TRBV18 and TRBJ2-5; D not certain. Trimming stripped 3 bases from V and 5 bases from J, with 7 bases between. The germline V gene has CDR1 KGHSH and CDR2 LQKENI. This CDR3 contains 12 residues. In DNA form, the CDR3 reads TGTGCCAGCTCACCTAATCCGGAGACCCAGTACTTC. Translating it yields CASSPNPETQYF.

The V gene is TRBV27, the J gene TRBJ2-7, with 7 positions matching TRBD2. Trimming removed 6 bases from V and 5 bases from J; junction bases left unmatched: 10. The germline CDR1 and CDR2 sequences are MNHEY and SMNVEV (reference sequence). CDR3 length: 14 amino acids. The CDR3 region has the DNA TGTGCCAGCAGCCGGAGGGGAGGGTACCACGAGCAGTACTTC. Amino acids: CASSRRGGYHEQYF.

This chain links TRBV6-1 with TRBJ2-7, with D tentatively TRBD2 (6 bases). The V gene lost 6 bases and the J gene lost 7 bases, with 16 bases spanning the gap. The CDR3 has 13 residues. Germline CDR1 is MNHNS and CDR2 is SASEGT. CDR3 loop: CASRLADLGEQYF. Written as DNA, the CDR3 is TGTGCCAGCAGACTAGCTGATTTGGGTGAGCAGTACTTC.

The genes are TRBV27 and TRBJ1-2, with a weak D call TRBD1 (6 bases). CDR3 length: 13 residues. From germline, CDR1 is MNHEY and CDR2 SMNVEV (reference sequence). Trimming took off 6 bases at V and 4 bases at J, with 12 bases between the two ends. The CDR3 DNA sequence: TGTGCCAGCAGGGAGGGGGAGGGCTATGGCTACACCTTC. This encodes CASREGEGYGYTF.

This chain links TRBV27 with TRBJ2-7; 11 bases match TRBD1. After removal of 6 bases from V and 3 bases from J, the junction contained 4 bases not matched to a gene. The CDR3 runs 14 residues. CDR1 MNHEY and CDR2 SMNVEV come from the germline V gene (reference sequence). CDR3 nucleotide sequence: TGTGCCAGCAGCCTGGGACAGGGGGTCTACGAGCAGTACTTC. It yields the protein CASSLGQGVYEQYF.

The chain is built from TRBV5-5 and TRBJ1-2; TRBD1 is a possible D gene (5 bases). The CDR3 is 16 residues long. CDR1 SGHKS and CDR2 YYEKEE come from the germline V gene (reference sequence). V was pared by 0 bases and J by 5 bases, with 17 bases between. CDR3 nucleotides: TGTGCCAGCAGCTTGGCCAGGGATTCGGGTCGGTATGGCTACACCTTC. The encoded protein is CASSLARDSGRYGYTF.

The J gene is TRBJ2-6, the V gene TRBV4-3; TRBD1 matches 10 bases. Trimming removed 4 bases from V and 2 bases from J; junction bases left unmatched: 5. CDR3 size: 17 residues. The germline CDR1 and CDR2 sequences are LGHNA and YSLEER. The CDR3 reads CASSLGQGVTGANVLTF. The CDR3 nucleotides are TGCGCCAGCAGCCTCGGACAGGGGGTAACTGGGGCCAACGTCCTGACTTTC.

CDR3 sequence reads: CSVEVIPGGSWGIAKNIQYF. The DNA of the CDR3 is TGCAGCGTTGAAGTTATCCCAGGTGGCTCTTGGGGGATAGCCAAAAACATTCAGTACTTC. J is TRBJ2-4 and V is TRBV29-1, with D perhaps being TRBD1 or TRBD2 (5 bases each). The germline gives CDR1 SQVTM, CDR2 ANQGSEA. V dropped 1 base and J dropped 0 bases, with 25 bases sitting between them. This CDR3 comprises 20 residues. Full variable domain (missing parts from reference TRBV29-1 and TRBJ2-4): SAVISQKPSRDICQRGTSLTIQCQVDSQVTMMFWYRQQPGQSLTLIATANQGSEATYESGFVIDKFPISRPNLTFSTLTVSNMSPEDSSIYLCSVEVIPGGSWGIAKNIQYFGAGTRLSVL.

The count of this clone is one. The genes are TRBV19 and TRBJ2-3; tentatively, D is TRBD2 (6 bases). Germline V gene data show CDR1 as LNHDA and CDR2 as SQIVND (reference sequence). V shed 7 bases and J shed 2 bases, with 19 bases lying between them. This CDR3 is 16 amino acids long. The CDR3 region is CASTSGTLSFTDTQYF. The CDR3 nucleotides read TGTGCCAGTACCTCCGGGACTCTGTCCTTCACAGATACGCAGTATTTT.

The chain employs TRBV19 and TRBJ2-5, with a weak D call TRBD1 (6 bases). The CDR3 is made up of 15 amino acids. Germline CDR1 reads LNHDA; CDR2 reads SQIVND (reference sequence). V was clipped by 1 base and J by 1 base, with 10 bases between them. CDR3 loop: CASSIGGTLQETQYF. The CDR3 DNA reads TGTGCCAGTAGTATAGGTGGGACACTCCAAGAGACCCAGTACTTC.

This chain connects TRBV2 to TRBJ1-4; D is unclear. The V gene's germline CDR1 is SNHLY and CDR2 FYNNEI. The V and J ends lost 4 bases and 4 bases respectively, with 7 bases between them. CDR3 length: 13 amino acids. CDR3 sequence (DNA): TGTGCCAGCAGTGTGCTAGTTAATGAAAAACTGTTTTTT. It codes for CASSVLVNEKLFF.

The chain employs TRBV18 and TRBJ2-2, with 7 bases fitting TRBD2. J lost 1 base, V lost 8 bases, and 7 bases had no gene match. CDR3 length: 15 amino acids. Germline V gene lookup returns CDR1 KGHSH and CDR2 LQKENI. The CDR3, as DNA: TGTGCCAGCCCCCCCCTAGCGGTGAACACCGGGGAGCTGTTTTTT. This translates into CASPPLAVNTGELFF.

The V call is TRBV28, the J call TRBJ2-3; D may be TRBD1 (6 bases). Looked up from germline, CDR1 is MDHEN and CDR2 is SYDVKM. Trimming pared 6 bases from V and 3 bases from J, leaving 16 bases between. The CDR3 totals 15 residues. The DNA of the CDR3 is TGTGCCAGCAGCAAGAAAGGACAGACAACAGATACGCAGTATTTT. Amino acid sequence: CASSKKGQTTDTQYF.

This sequence joins TRBV7-2 and TRBJ2-2; 10 nucleotides agree with TRBD2. Germline CDR1 and CDR2: SGHTA and FQGNSA. V lost 5 bases to trimming and J lost 1 base; unmatched junction nucleotides: 13. CDR3 length: 19 residues. The CDR3 nucleotides read TGTGCCAGCAGCCGCTTAGGTTTGTCTAGCGGGAGGAACACCGGGGAGCTGTTTTTT. This codes for CASSRLGLSSGRNTGELFF.